This entry concerns a single T cell receptor beta chain. The antigen remains undetermined. There are 16 residues in the CDR3. Trimming shortened V by 2 bases and J by 0 bases, and 14 bases separated the two germline ends. In germline, CDR1 is SGHRS, CDR2 YFSETQ. The time point was: week 35, safety follow-up. A 20-mer mutant IDH1 peptide at 300 ug was injected subcutaneously with topical imiquimod. This entry belongs to a study of a mutant IDH1 vaccine in newly diagnosed glioma. Study context: Patients got their first vaccination 4-6 weeks after radiotherapy alone, or with temozolomide cycles. Earlier treatment was radiotherapy, temozolomide, or both, with most getting both. The treated group averaged 40.4 years old and was around 60% male, approximately 38% female.

Assay: immunoSEQ multiplex PCR; the TCRdb copy retains only in-frame clones and omits some. The repertoire holds roughly 25,000 clones, less than 85% seen once, with 30% to 35% in the top ten. This material consisted of PBMCs, taken from a glioma patient whose treatment included an IDH1 peptide vaccine. This clonotype was obtained from a man between 25 and 39 years old with glioma. The rearrangement uses TRBV5-1 and TRBJ1-2; no firm D call. This CDR3 is CASSFNRDSANYGYTF. The CDR3 region has the DNA TGCGCCAGCAGCTTCAATCGGGATTCAGCTAACTATGGCTACACCTTC.